One sample yielded the 10 T cell receptor beta chains listed below, sequenced in a study of cytomegalovirus exposure and HLA in healthy donors. In the PCR, 60 Vbeta and 13 Jbeta primers were used. Measured with immunoSEQ multiplex PCR; TCRdb has only the in-frame clones, and not every one. The sample consists of under 200,000 clones, approximately 80% of them appearing once. Specimen: PBMCs. These receptors were taken from a woman aged 50 to 60 in good health and CMV-seropositive.

This rearrangement joins TRBV5-5 to TRBJ1-5; no firm D call. Germline V lookup: CDR1 SGHKS, CDR2 YYEKEE (reference sequence). The CDR3 has 15 amino acids. Between the trimmed V and J ends, which lost 1 base and 0 bases, there was a span of 8 bases. CDR3 sequence: CASSLYQSSNQPQHF. DNA of the CDR3: TGTGCCAGCAGCTTGTACCAGTCTAGCAATCAGCCCCAGCATTTT.

The J gene is TRBJ2-1, the V gene TRBV5-8; a weak D match, TRBD2 (7 bases). Germline V lookup: CDR1 SGHTS, CDR2 YDEGEE. This CDR3 contains 17 residues. Between the trimmed V and J ends, which lost 0 bases and 0 bases, there was a span of 13 bases. The CDR3 DNA reads as TGTGCCAGCAGCTTGGGGCGGGGGCTCAGCTCCTACAATGAGCAGTTCTTC. Encoded protein: CASSLGRGLSSYNEQFF. The variable domain in full, with the rest retrieved from reference TRBV5-8 and TRBJ2-1, is EAGVTQSPTHLIKTRGQQATLRCSPISGHTSVYWYQQALGLGLQFLLWYDEGEERNRGNFPPRFSGRQFPNYSSELNVNALELEDSALYLCASSLGRGLSSYNEQFFGPGTRLTVL.

The rearrangement uses TRBV21-1 and TRBJ2-7; the D call in the table, TRBD2, was not verified against the DNA. TRBV21-1 corresponds to a pseudogene. The CDR3 runs to 16 residues. CDR3: CASSSIAGLVPYEQYF. As DNA, the CDR3 is TGTGCCAGCAGCTCCATCGCGGGGCTGGTCCCCTACGAGCAGTACTTC.

V gene TRBV5-8 combines with J gene TRBJ1-1; possible D gene TRBD1, 5 bases. The germline V gene has CDR1 SGHTS and CDR2 YDEGEE. Trimming took off 4 bases at V and 11 bases at J, with 18 bases between the two ends. The CDR3 has 13 residues. CDR3 loop: CASSGGESARAFF. The DNA for the CDR3 is TGTGCCAGCAGCGGAGGGGAGTCAGCGCGGGCTTTCTTT.

This clone turned up a few times. The chain links TRBV11-2 to TRBJ2-7; tentative D call: TRBD2 (7 bases). The V gene's germline CDR1 is SGHAT and CDR2 FQNNGV. The CDR3 runs 15 residues. The V and J ends lost 3 bases and 1 base respectively, with 13 bases between them. Here the CDR3 reads CASSLGGGQSYEQYF. The CDR3 coding sequence is TGTGCCAGCAGCTTGGGGGGGGGACAATCCTACGAGCAGTACTTC.

This chain joins TRBV28 and TRBJ2-5, with 8 bases identical to TRBD1. J lost 7 bases, V lost 2 bases, and 6 bases had no gene match. The CDR3 runs to 14 residues. Looked up from germline, CDR1 is MDHEN and CDR2 is SYDVKM. DNA of the CDR3: TGTGCCAGCAGTTTAGGGCAGGGGGCCAGGACCCAGTACTTC. It encodes CASSLGQGARTQYF.

This chain joins TRBV7-2 and TRBJ1-1; D ambiguous. Germline V lookup: CDR1 SGHTA, CDR2 FQGNSA. CDR3 size: 12 residues. Trimming removed 1 base from V and 11 bases from J, with 11 bases in between. The CDR3 DNA follows: TGTGCCAGCAGCTTAGATGGGCGAATCGCTTTCTTT. Its translation: CASSLDGRIAFF. The entire variable domain, with the rest obtained from reference TRBV7-2 and TRBJ1-1, is as follows: GAGVSQSPSNKVTEKGKDVELRCDPISGHTALYWYRQSLGQGLEFLIYFQGNSAPDKSGLPSDRFSAERTGGSVSTLTIQRTQQEDSAVYLCASSLDGRIAFFGQGTRLTVV.

The gene calls are TRBV18 and TRBJ1-5; 10 bases match TRBD1. Trimming removed 3 bases from V and 6 bases from J; junction bases left unmatched: 5. CDR1 and CDR2 from the germline V gene are KGHSH and LQKENI. The CDR3 length is 15 residues. This CDR3 reads CASSPGTGDSQPQHF. CDR3 sequence (DNA): TGTGCCAGCTCACCGGGGACAGGGGATAGTCAGCCCCAGCATTTT.

V and J are TRBV29-1 and TRBJ1-1, with 12 bases matching TRBD1. Germline assignment: CDR1 SQVTM and CDR2 ANQGSEA. CDR3 length: 15 residues. V was clipped by 0 bases and J by 11 bases; unmatched bases: 10. The DNA of the CDR3 is TGCAGCGTTGAAGAGGGAGGGACAGGGGGCTTTTGCGCTTTCTTT. Translation: CSVEEGGTGGFCAFF.

The chain is built from TRBV4-3 and TRBJ1-4; D is possibly TRBD1 (6 bases). Germline values: CDR1 LGHNA, CDR2 YSLEER. The V end lost 8 bases, the J end lost 4 bases, and 11 bases lay between the germline ends. The CDR3 runs to 13 residues. CDR3 protein: CASLDRNNEKLFF. CDR3 coding DNA: TGCGCCAGCTTGGACAGAAATAATGAAAAACTGTTTTTT.